This is a list of T cell receptor beta chains from one sample in a study of blood T cell repertoires in COVID-19. Sequencing used immunoSEQ multiplex PCR; TCRdb keeps in-frame clones, though not all of them. The top ten clones hold around 5% of a sample with around 70,000 clones, under 95% of them seen once. The sequenced material came from peripheral blood. The receptors here all came from a woman aged 55-75 years with active COVID-19. Both conserved end residues are part of each CDR3.

v_call	j_call	cdr3_aa
TRBV19	TRBJ1-3	CATRGQGFGNTIYF
TRBV11-2	TRBJ1-6	CASSLLGQYNSPLHF
TRBV6-5	TRBJ1-1	CASRLGGIGTEAFF
TRBV2	TRBJ2-5	CASSDAGGPSETQYF
TRBV27	TRBJ2-3	CASRLAGSSDTQYF
TRBV18	TRBJ2-3	CASSYQRTTSTDTQYF
TRBV2	TRBJ2-7	CASKPNRLAGYEQYF
TRBV14	TRBJ1-1	CASSQGLVAGPNTEAFF
TRBV4-1	TRBJ2-1	CASSQAGEINEQFF
TRBV2	TRBJ2-7	CASGRDRGAREQYF
TRBV7-9	TRBJ2-6	CASSLDTGWTGANVLTF
TRBV5-1	TRBJ1-1	CASSLVGERHTEAFF
TRBV5-1	TRBJ2-3	CASSLWTGRSISTDTQYF
TRBV5-1	TRBJ2-3	CASSSLAGGTTDTQYF
TRBV4-2	TRBJ1-3	CASSQSVPGTRSGNTIYF
TRBV28	TRBJ2-3	CASRPQLLAARDTQYF
TRBV2	TRBJ2-1	CASSDGLSLGVQFF
TRBV7-9	TRBJ2-7	CASSLGTSGTYEQYF
TRBV27	TRBJ2-3	CASSKTGVIGTQYF
TRBV15	TRBJ2-7	CATSRVPAAYYEQYF
TRBV14	TRBJ2-3	CASSQDRSPTDTQYF
TRBV28	TRBJ1-2	CASSRDRDLGSYGYTF